This is a list of T cell receptor beta chains from one sample in a study of TIL therapy for anti-PD-1-resistant metastatic lung cancer. Generated by immunoSEQ multiplex PCR, the TCRdb table keeps only in-frame clones and is missing some. Seen here are 45,000 to 50,000 clones, less than 75% observed once, and the top ten hold 5.6%. The sequencing used tumor tissue, collected at baseline. The receptors derive from a person between 30 and 80 years old with non-small cell lung cancer. The CDR3 runs from the conserved cysteine through the conserved F or W. A D gene is named only where the DNA matches it firmly. Expanded clones are given a class, and other clones once, few, many or no size at all.

cdr3_length: 17; d_call: NA; clone_size: few; j_call: TRBJ1-2; v_call: TRBV14; cdr3_aa: CASSHVYREGGDSGYTF; cdr3_nt: TGTGCCAGCAGCCACGTTTATCGGGAGGGAGGAGATTCTGGCTACACCTTC
cdr3_length: 13; d_call: NA; clone_size: NA; j_call: TRBJ1-5; v_call: TRBV6-1; cdr3_aa: CASSEEWGQPQHF; cdr3_nt: TGTGCCAGCAGTGAAGAGTGGGGACAGCCCCAGCATTTT
cdr3_length: 13; d_call: NA; clone_size: NA; j_call: TRBJ2-1; v_call: TRBV5-6; cdr3_aa: CASSRGSGHEQFF; cdr3_nt: TGTGCCAGCAGCCGTGGTAGCGGACATGAGCAGTTCTTC
cdr3_length: 16; d_call: NA; clone_size: few; j_call: TRBJ1-3; v_call: TRBV5-1; cdr3_aa: CASSLGTGPSGNTIYF; cdr3_nt: TGCGCCAGCAGCTTGGGAACAGGCCCATCTGGAAACACCATATATTTT
cdr3_length: 14; d_call: NA; clone_size: few; j_call: TRBJ1-3; v_call: TRBV7-9; cdr3_aa: CASSSGISGNTIYF; cdr3_nt: TGTGCCAGCAGCTCAGGGATCTCTGGAAACACCATATATTTT
cdr3_length: 14; d_call: NA; clone_size: NA; j_call: TRBJ2-4; v_call: TRBV9; cdr3_aa: CASSVVATPNIQYF; cdr3_nt: TGTGCCAGCAGCGTAGTGGCCACCCCAAACATTCAGTACTTC
cdr3_length: 13; d_call: NA; clone_size: NA; j_call: TRBJ2-1; v_call: TRBV10-2; cdr3_aa: CASINSGAVEQFF; cdr3_nt: TGCGCCAGCATAAACTCGGGAGCTGTTGAGCAGTTCTTC
cdr3_length: 15; d_call: NA; clone_size: NA; j_call: TRBJ1-3; v_call: TRBV27; cdr3_aa: CASSQGGWSGNTIYF; cdr3_nt: TGTGCCAGCAGTCAAGGGGGGTGGTCTGGAAACACCATATATTTT
cdr3_length: 16; d_call: NA; clone_size: medium-sized; j_call: TRBJ1-5; v_call: TRBV6-1; cdr3_aa: CASSEEEGGAHQPQHF; cdr3_nt: TGTGCCAGCAGTGAAGAAGAGGGGGGGGCGCATCAGCCCCAGCATTTT
cdr3_length: 14; d_call: NA; clone_size: few; j_call: TRBJ2-1; v_call: TRBV7-6; cdr3_aa: CASSLGDWGLEQFF; cdr3_nt: TGTGCCAGCAGCTTAGGGGACTGGGGACTTGAGCAGTTCTTC
cdr3_length: 14; d_call: NA; clone_size: NA; j_call: TRBJ2-5; v_call: TRBV5-1; cdr3_aa: CASSLAGAQETQYF; cdr3_nt: TGCGCCAGCAGCTTGGCGGGTGCACAAGAGACCCAGTACTTC
cdr3_length: 14; d_call: NA; clone_size: once; j_call: TRBJ2-5; v_call: TRBV5-1; cdr3_aa: CASSLAGPRETQYF; cdr3_nt: TGCGCCAGCAGCTTGGCGGGCCCTAGGGAGACCCAGTACTTC
cdr3_length: 14; d_call: NA; clone_size: NA; j_call: TRBJ1-6; v_call: TRBV4-2; cdr3_aa: CASSQARANSPLHF; cdr3_nt: TGTGCCAGCAGCCAAGCCAGGGCTAATTCACCCCTCCACTTT
cdr3_length: 15; d_call: TRBD1; clone_size: once; j_call: TRBJ2-7; v_call: TRBV6-5; cdr3_aa: CASSYTGTGDHEQYF; cdr3_nt: TGTGCCAGCAGTTATACCGGGACAGGGGACCACGAGCAGTACTTC
cdr3_length: 15; d_call: TRBD2; clone_size: NA; j_call: TRBJ2-1; v_call: TRBV5-1; cdr3_aa: CASSLVLAGDNEQFF; cdr3_nt: TGCGCCAGCAGCTTGGTTCTAGCGGGAGACAATGAGCAGTTCTTC
cdr3_length: 17; d_call: NA; clone_size: NA; j_call: TRBJ1-5; v_call: TRBV11-2; cdr3_aa: CASSLDGAGANNQPQHF; cdr3_nt: TGTGCCAGCAGCTTAGATGGGGCAGGGGCCAACAATCAGCCCCAGCATTTT
cdr3_length: 14; d_call: NA; clone_size: NA; j_call: TRBJ1-1; v_call: TRBV21-1; cdr3_aa: CASSTGQMNTEAFF; cdr3_nt: TGTGCCAGCAGCACTGGACAGATGAACACTGAAGCTTTCTTT
cdr3_length: 12; d_call: TRBD2; clone_size: few; j_call: TRBJ2-7; v_call: TRBV2; cdr3_aa: CALASGTHEQYF; cdr3_nt: TGTGCACTGGCTAGCGGGACCCACGAGCAGTACTTC
cdr3_length: 14; d_call: NA; clone_size: NA; j_call: TRBJ2-5; v_call: TRBV25-1; cdr3_aa: CASSDGTNQETQYF; cdr3_nt: TGTGCCAGCAGTGATGGGACCAACCAAGAGACCCAGTACTTC
cdr3_length: 17; d_call: NA; clone_size: NA; j_call: TRBJ2-3; v_call: TRBV30; cdr3_aa: CAWSVHSGGRSTDTQYF; cdr3_nt: TGTGCCTGGAGTGTACACTCGGGGGGCCGCAGCACAGATACGCAGTATTTT
cdr3_length: 14; d_call: TRBD1; clone_size: few; j_call: TRBJ1-5; v_call: TRBV2; cdr3_aa: CASRPAPGGQPQHF; cdr3_nt: TGTGCCAGCAGGCCGGCCCCAGGGGGGCAGCCCCAGCATTTT
cdr3_length: 18; d_call: TRBD2; clone_size: NA; j_call: TRBJ2-1; v_call: TRBV9; cdr3_aa: CASSVGASGRRNYNEQFF; cdr3_nt: TGTGCCAGCAGCGTAGGAGCTAGCGGGAGGCGGAATTACAATGAGCAGTTCTTC
cdr3_length: 15; d_call: TRBD1; clone_size: few; j_call: TRBJ1-5; v_call: TRBV19; cdr3_aa: CASSVQGAGNQPQHF; cdr3_nt: TGTGCCAGTAGTGTACAGGGGGCAGGCAATCAGCCCCAGCATTTT
cdr3_length: 15; d_call: NA; clone_size: NA; j_call: TRBJ2-7; v_call: TRBV11-2; cdr3_aa: CASSLKAGWGVEQYF; cdr3_nt: TGTGCCAGCAGCTTGAAAGCGGGCTGGGGGGTGGAGCAGTACTTC
cdr3_length: 16; d_call: TRBD1; clone_size: NA; j_call: TRBJ1-5; v_call: TRBV25-1; cdr3_aa: CASSAPGTGVNQPQHF; cdr3_nt: TGTGCCAGCAGTGCCCCCGGGACAGGGGTCAATCAGCCCCAGCATTTT
cdr3_length: 14; d_call: NA; clone_size: NA; j_call: TRBJ1-4; v_call: TRBV6-6; cdr3_aa: CASRPAGVNEKLFF; cdr3_nt: TGTGCCAGCAGACCGGCAGGCGTTAATGAAAAACTGTTTTTT
cdr3_length: 16; d_call: NA; clone_size: NA; j_call: TRBJ2-3; v_call: TRBV11-3; cdr3_aa: CASSLPAPTSTDTQYF; cdr3_nt: TGTGCCAGCAGCTTACCGGCGCCTACTAGCACAGATACGCAGTATTTT